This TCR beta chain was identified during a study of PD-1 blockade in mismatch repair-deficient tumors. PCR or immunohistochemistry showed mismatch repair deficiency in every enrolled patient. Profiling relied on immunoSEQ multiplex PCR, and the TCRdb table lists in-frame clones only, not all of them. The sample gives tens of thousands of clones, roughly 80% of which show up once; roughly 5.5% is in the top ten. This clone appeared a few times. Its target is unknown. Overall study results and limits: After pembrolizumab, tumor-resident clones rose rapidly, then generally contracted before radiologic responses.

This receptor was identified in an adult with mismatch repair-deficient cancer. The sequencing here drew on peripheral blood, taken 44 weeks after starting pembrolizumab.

The CDR3 spells CASMSLLVPETQYF. Written as DNA, the CDR3 is TGTGCCAGCATGTCCTTACTCGTACCGGAGACCCAGTACTTC. V usage is TRBV19 and J usage is TRBJ2-5; D gene ambiguous. There are 14 residues in the CDR3. CDR1 is LNHDA, CDR2 SQIVND, per germline (reference sequence). V was cut by 9 bases and J by 5 bases, with 19 bases left in between.